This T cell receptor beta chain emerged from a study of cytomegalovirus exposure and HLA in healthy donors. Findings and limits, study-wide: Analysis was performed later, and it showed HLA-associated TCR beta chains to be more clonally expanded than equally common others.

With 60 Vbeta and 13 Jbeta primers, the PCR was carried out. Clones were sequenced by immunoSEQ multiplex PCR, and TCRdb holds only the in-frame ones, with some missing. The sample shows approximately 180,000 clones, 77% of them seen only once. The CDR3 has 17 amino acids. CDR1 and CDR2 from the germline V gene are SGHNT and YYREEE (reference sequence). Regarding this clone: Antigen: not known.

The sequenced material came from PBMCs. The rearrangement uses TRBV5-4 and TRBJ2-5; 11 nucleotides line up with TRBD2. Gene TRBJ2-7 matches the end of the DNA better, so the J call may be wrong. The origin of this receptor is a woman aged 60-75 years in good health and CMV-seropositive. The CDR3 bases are TGTGCCAGCAGCTTGGGTGGTGGGACTAGCGGACGATACGAGCAGTACTTC. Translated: CASSLGGGTSGRYEQYF.